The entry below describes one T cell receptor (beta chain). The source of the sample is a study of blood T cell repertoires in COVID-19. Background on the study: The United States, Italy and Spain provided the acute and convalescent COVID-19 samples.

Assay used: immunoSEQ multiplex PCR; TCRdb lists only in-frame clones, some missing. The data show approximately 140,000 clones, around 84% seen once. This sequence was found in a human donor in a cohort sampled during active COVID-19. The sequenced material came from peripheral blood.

The CDR3 DNA sequence: TGTGCCAGCAGTTCCGCAGGGTTTTTAGGCGGCTACACCTTC. This sequence encodes CASSSAGFLGGYTF. The rearrangement joins TRBV28 to TRBJ1-2; D may be TRBD1 (5 bases). V lost 4 bases, J lost 8 bases, and 17 bases lay in between. Germline assignment: CDR1 MDHEN and CDR2 SYDVKM. This CDR3 has 14 residues.